One and the same sample provided the 2 T cell receptor beta chains below, sequenced in a study of T cells after posttransplantation cyclophosphamide. Repertoires were generated with immunoSEQ multiplex PCR, while TCRdb's copy carries only in-frame clones and drops some. The data show approximately 30,000 clones, with about 93% seen just once and roughly 0.26% held by the top ten. The naive gate required viable CD3+CD4+ or CD3+CD8+ cells with CCR7+CD45RA+CD45RO-CD95-CD27+CD28+ phenotype. The sample was naive CD4+ T cells sorted from PBMCs. These receptors were collected from a woman aged 60-75 years in good health, CMV-negative, and a related stem cell transplant donor.

J is TRBJ1-4 and V is TRBV10-2; perhaps TRBD1 as D (5 bases). The CDR3 runs to 17 residues. V dropped 2 bases and J dropped 6 bases, with 19 bases sitting between them. Germline V gives CDR1 WSHSY, CDR2 SAAADI. The CDR3 protein is CASSEPWRAGRDEKLFF. In DNA, the CDR3 is TGCGCCAGCAGTGAGCCGTGGCGGGCAGGGAGGGATGAAAAACTGTTTTTT.

The chain combines TRBV19 with TRBJ1-2, with 7 bases that match TRBD1. The junction had 13 bases not matched to a gene; V was cut back by 7 bases and J by 2 bases. The germline V gene has CDR1 LNHDA and CDR2 SQIVND (reference sequence). CDR3 length: 16 residues. Here the CDR3 DNA reads TGTGCCAGTACCACCCTGAGGGCAGGGGGAAACTATGGCTACACCTTC. Protein product: CASTTLRAGGNYGYTF. The variable domain in full, with the rest retrieved from reference TRBV19 and TRBJ1-2, is DGGITQSPKYLFRKEGQNVTLSCEQNLNHDAMYWYRQDPGQGLRLIYYSQIVNDFQKGDIAEGYSVSREKKESFPLTVTSAQKNPTAFYLCASTTLRAGGNYGYTFGSGTRLTVV.